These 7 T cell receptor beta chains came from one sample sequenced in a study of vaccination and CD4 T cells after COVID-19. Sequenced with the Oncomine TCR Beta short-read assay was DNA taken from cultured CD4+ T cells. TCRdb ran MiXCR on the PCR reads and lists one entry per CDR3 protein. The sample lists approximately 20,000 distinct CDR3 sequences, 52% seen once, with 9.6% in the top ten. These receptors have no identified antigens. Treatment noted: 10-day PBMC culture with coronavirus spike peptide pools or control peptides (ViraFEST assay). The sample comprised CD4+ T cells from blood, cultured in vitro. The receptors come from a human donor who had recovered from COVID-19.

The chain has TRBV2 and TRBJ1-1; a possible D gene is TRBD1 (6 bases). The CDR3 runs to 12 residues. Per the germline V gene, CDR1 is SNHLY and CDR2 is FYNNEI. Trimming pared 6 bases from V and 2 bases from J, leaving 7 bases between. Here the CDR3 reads CASRQGNTEAFF. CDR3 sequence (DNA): TGTGCCAGCAGACAGGGAAACACTGAAGCTTTCTTT.

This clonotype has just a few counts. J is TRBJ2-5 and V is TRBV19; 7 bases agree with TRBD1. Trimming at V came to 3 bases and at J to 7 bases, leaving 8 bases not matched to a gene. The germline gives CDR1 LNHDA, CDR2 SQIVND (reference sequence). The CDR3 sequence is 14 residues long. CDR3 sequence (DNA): TGTGCCAGTAGTATGACAGGGCCGTCGGGGACCCAGTACTTC. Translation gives CASSMTGPSGTQYF.

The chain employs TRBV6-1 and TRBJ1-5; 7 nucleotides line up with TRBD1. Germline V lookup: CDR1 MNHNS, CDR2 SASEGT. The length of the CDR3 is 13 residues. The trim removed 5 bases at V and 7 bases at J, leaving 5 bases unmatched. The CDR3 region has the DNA TGTGCCAGCAGTCGACAGGGTACACAGCCCCAGCATTTT. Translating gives CASSRQGTQPQHF.

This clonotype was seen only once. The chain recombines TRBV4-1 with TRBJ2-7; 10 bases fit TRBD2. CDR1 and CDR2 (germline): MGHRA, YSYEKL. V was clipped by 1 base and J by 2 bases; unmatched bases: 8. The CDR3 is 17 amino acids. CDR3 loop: CASSQARSGRVPYEQYF. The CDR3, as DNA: TGCGCCAGCAGCCAAGCCAGGAGCGGGAGGGTCCCCTACGAGCAGTACTTC.

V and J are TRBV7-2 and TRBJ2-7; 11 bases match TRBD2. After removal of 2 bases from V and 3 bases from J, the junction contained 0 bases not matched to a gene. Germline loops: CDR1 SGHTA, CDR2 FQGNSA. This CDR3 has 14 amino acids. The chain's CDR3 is CASSLTSGGYEQYF. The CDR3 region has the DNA TGTGCCAGCAGCTTAACTAGCGGGGGCTACGAGCAGTACTTC.

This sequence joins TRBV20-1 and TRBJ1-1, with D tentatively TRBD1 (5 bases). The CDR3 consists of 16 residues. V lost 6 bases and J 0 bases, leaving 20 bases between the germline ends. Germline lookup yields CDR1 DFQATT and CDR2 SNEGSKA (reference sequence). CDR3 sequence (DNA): TGCAGTGCACCCGGGGGAGCCTCCGGCCTGAACACTGAAGCTTTCTTT. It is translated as CSAPGGASGLNTEAFF.

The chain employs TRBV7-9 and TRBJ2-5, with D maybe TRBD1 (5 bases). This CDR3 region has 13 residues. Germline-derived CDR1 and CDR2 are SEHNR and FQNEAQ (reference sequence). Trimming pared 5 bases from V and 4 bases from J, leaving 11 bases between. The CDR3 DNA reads TGTGCCAGCAGCCCAGGGCTGAGAGAGACCCAGTACTTC. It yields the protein CASSPGLRETQYF. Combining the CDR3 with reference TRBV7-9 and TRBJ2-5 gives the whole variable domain DTGVSQNPRHKITKRGQNVTFRCDPISEHNRLYWYRQTLGQGPEFLTYFQNEAQLEKSRLLSDRFSAERPKGSFSTLEIQRTEQGDSAMYLCASSPGLRETQYFGPGTRLLVL.